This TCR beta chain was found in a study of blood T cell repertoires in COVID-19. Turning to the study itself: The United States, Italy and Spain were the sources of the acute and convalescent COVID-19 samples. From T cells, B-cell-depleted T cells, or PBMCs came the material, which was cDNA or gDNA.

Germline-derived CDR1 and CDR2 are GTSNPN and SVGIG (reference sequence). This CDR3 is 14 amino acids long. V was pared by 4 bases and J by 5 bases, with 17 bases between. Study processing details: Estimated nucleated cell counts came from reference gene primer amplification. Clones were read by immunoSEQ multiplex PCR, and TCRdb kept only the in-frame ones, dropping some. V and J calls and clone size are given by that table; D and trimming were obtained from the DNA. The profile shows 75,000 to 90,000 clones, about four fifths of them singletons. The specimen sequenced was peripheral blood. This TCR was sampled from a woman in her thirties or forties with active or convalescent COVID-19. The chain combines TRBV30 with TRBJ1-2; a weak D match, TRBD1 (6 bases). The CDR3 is CAWIPGGPGYGYTF. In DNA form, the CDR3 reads TGTGCCTGGATCCCGGGGGGGCCTGGATATGGCTACACCTTC.